The TCR beta chain described here comes from a study of blood T cell repertoires in COVID-19. Participants came from roughly 23 US areas, aged about 18 to 100 years. Symptom resolution, clearance, or two negative PCRs marked the recovered donors of Cohort 3. As originally analysed: Estimates of nucleated cell counts were drawn from the amplification of reference gene primers. Only in-frame clones appear in the TCRdb table, and some are missing; sequencing was by immunoSEQ multiplex PCR. D and trimming come from the DNA, and the V and J calls and clone size come from that table. The sample has 200,000 to 300,000 clones; 85% to 90% are singletons. The CDR3 loop spans 14 amino acids. Germline assignment: CDR1 MNHEY and CDR2 SMNVEV (reference sequence). Between the trimmed V and J ends, which lost 6 bases and 1 base, there was a span of 12 bases.

The chain uses TRBV27 and TRBJ1-1, with D unresolved. The TCR originated in a middle-aged man who had recovered from COVID-19. The sequenced material came from PBMCs or T cells enriched from blood (not recorded which). CDR3 bases: TGTGCCAGCAGCGATCGGGATGCGAACACTGAAGCTTTCTTT. Protein product: CASSDRDANTEAFF.